This entry concerns a single T cell receptor (beta chain). Its antigen is not known. This entry belongs to a study of long-term antiretroviral therapy in people with HIV. This was the immunoSEQ v3.0 assay at survey level. Sequencing targeted roughly 35,000-55,000 T-cell genomes per sample. Sequenced by immunoSEQ multiplex PCR; TCRdb stores in-frame clones only, minus some. There are some 17,000 clones in the sample; about 80% occur only once, and roughly 9% lies in the top ten. Germline CDR1 reads MNHEY; CDR2 reads SVGAGI. The length of the CDR3 is 13 residues. V dropped 6 bases and J dropped 2 bases, with 10 bases sitting between them. Donors needed at least one pre-ART PBMC sample plus at least two post-ART samples. Overall study findings and caveats: Relative to control repertoires, HIV repertoires exhibited narrower CDR3 length ranges.

This TCR was recovered from a man in his fifties with HIV. The V gene is TRBV6-5, the J gene TRBJ1-2; D not certain. Source: unsorted PBMCs, taken 0.3 years before starting antiretroviral therapy. CDR3 sequence (DNA): TGTGCCAGCAGCCGGCAGGCGAACTATGGCTACACCTTC. Translating it yields CASSRQANYGYTF.